Below are 13 T cell receptor beta chains sequenced from a single sample in a study of T cell responses to AZD1222 COVID-19 vaccine. The assay was immunoSEQ multiplex PCR, and TCRdb's table has in-frame clones only and misses some. This repertoire shows 150,000 or so clones, approximately 90% found once; its top ten account for around 4.4%. The source material was peripheral blood, sampled on day 0 of AZD1222 vaccination. These receptors came from an adult in good health.

V and J are TRBV4-2 and TRBJ2-7; tentatively, D is TRBD2 (6 bases). V was clipped by 0 bases and J by 2 bases, with 14 bases between them. Germline V CDR1 and CDR2: LGHNA, YNFKEQ. This CDR3 is built from 16 residues. The CDR3, as DNA: TGTGCCAGCAGCCAAGACAGACTAGTCCCCCCCTACGAGCAGTACTTC. It translates to CASSQDRLVPPYEQYF.

This rearrangement joins TRBV6-1 to TRBJ1-1, with D uncertain. Trimming removed 5 bases at V and 4 bases at J, with 11 bases between. The CDR3 extends over 13 amino acids. The germline CDR1 and CDR2 sequences are MNHNS and SASEGT. CDR3 in DNA: TGTGCCAGCAGTTATGGACGGTTCACTGAAGCTTTCTTT. Amino acids: CASSYGRFTEAFF.

The chain links TRBV9 to TRBJ1-1, with TRBD1 as a possible D gene (5 bases). The CDR3 spans 14 residues. Trimming took off 4 bases at V and 4 bases at J, with 14 bases between the two ends. The germline V gene has CDR1 SGDLS and CDR2 YYNGEE. CDR3 in DNA: TGTGCCAGCAGCTTACAAGGGGAACGCACTGAAGCTTTCTTT. It is translated as CASSLQGERTEAFF.

This chain uses TRBV3-1 (or the pseudogene TRBV3-2) with TRBJ2-3, with 16 bases fitting TRBD2. Trimming cost V 7 bases and J 3 bases; bases outside gene matches: 13. Germline loops: CDR1 LGHDT, CDR2 YNNKEL (reference sequence). The CDR3 covers 19 residues. CDR3 DNA sequence: TGTGCCAGCACCCCAAGCCCGGGACTAGCGGGAGGGCGAACAGATACGCAGTATTTT. This translates into CASTPSPGLAGGRTDTQYF.

J is TRBJ1-3 and V is TRBV3-1 (or the pseudogene TRBV3-2), with D uncertain. With 0 bases removed from V and 1 base from J, the gap between germline ends came to 10 bases. Germline V gene data show CDR1 as LGHDT and CDR2 as YNNKEL (reference sequence). The CDR3 is 16 residues long. The CDR3 loop is CASSQDSLVSGNTIYF. The DNA of the CDR3 is TGTGCCAGCAGCCAAGACAGCTTAGTTTCTGGAAACACCATATATTTT.

This rearrangement joins TRBV7-2 to TRBJ2-1; D unclear. CDR3 size: 14 residues. Trimming removed 9 bases from V and 9 bases from J, with 21 bases in between. Germline loops: CDR1 SGHTA, CDR2 FQGNSA. CDR3 sequence: CASMPGLGWGEQFF. The CDR3 DNA reads TGTGCCAGTATGCCGGGCCTTGGGTGGGGTGAGCAGTTCTTC.

This sequence joins TRBV30 and TRBJ2-3; no clear D gene. V lost 0 bases and J 3 bases, leaving 16 bases between the germline ends. CDR3 length: 16 amino acids. Germline V gives CDR1 GTSNPN, CDR2 SVGIG (reference sequence). The CDR3 sequence: CAWSVVRYPSTDTQYF. The CDR3 region has the DNA TGTGCCTGGAGTGTAGTAAGGTACCCCTCTACAGATACGCAGTATTTT.

The V gene is TRBV19, the J gene TRBJ1-1; possible D gene TRBD1, 5 bases. The CDR3 runs 13 residues. Looked up from germline, CDR1 is LNHDA and CDR2 is SQIVND (reference sequence). V lost 7 bases to trimming and J lost 0 bases, with 9 bases between them. CDR3: CASNGGLNTEAFF. The CDR3 DNA reads as TGTGCCAGTAACGGGGGGTTGAACACTGAAGCTTTCTTT.

This clone has a handful of counts. The gene calls are TRBV24-1 and TRBJ2-3; maybe TRBD1 (6 bases). Germline CDR1 is KGHDR and CDR2 is SFDVKD. V lost 4 bases and J lost 5, with 15 bases in between. CDR3 length: 15 residues. The CDR3 region is CATSDRFGGQDTQYF. CDR3 nucleotide sequence: TGTGCCACCAGTGACAGGTTTGGGGGCCAAGATACGCAGTATTTT.

The rearrangement uses TRBV12-3 or TRBV12-4 and TRBJ2-1; the D call may be TRBD1 or TRBD2 (6 bases each). The CDR3 runs 13 residues. The ends were cut back, 7 bases at V and 9 bases at J, with 16 bases in the middle. The CDR3 DNA follows: TGTGCCAGCACCTTAGGCAGGGGAGGTGAGCAGTTCTTC. Translating it yields CASTLGRGGEQFF.

The V gene is TRBV29-1, the J gene TRBJ2-1; D is undetermined. The germline V and J ends were trimmed by 6 bases and 6 bases, with 12 bases remaining between them. Per the germline V gene, CDR1 is SQVTM and CDR2 is ANQGSEA. The CDR3 spans 12 residues. CDR3: CSVVLGFNEQFF. The CDR3 nucleotides read TGCAGCGTAGTGCTGGGGTTCAATGAGCAGTTCTTC.

J is TRBJ2-1 and V is TRBV7-9; D ambiguous. The ends were cut back, 8 bases at V and 4 bases at J, with 9 bases in the middle. This CDR3 has 12 amino acids. Germline CDR1 reads SEHNR; CDR2 reads FQNEAQ (reference sequence). CDR3 nucleotides: TGTGCCAGCGAAGAAGAGTACAATGAGCAGTTCTTC. This codes for CASEEEYNEQFF.

The rearrangement uses TRBV6-1 and TRBJ1-1; no clear D gene. Trimming left V 2 bases short and J 1 base short, with 14 bases between. The V gene's germline CDR1 is MNHNS and CDR2 SASEGT. This CDR3 has 16 residues. The CDR3 region has the DNA TGTGCCAGCAGTGAAAGCGGTCTCACCTGGAACACTGAAGCTTTCTTT. Encoded protein: CASSESGLTWNTEAFF.